A single TCR beta chain is shown here with its context. The junction shows a germline mismatch at one end, possibly a read error. The germline CDR1 and CDR2 sequences are MNHEY and SMNVEV (reference sequence). The CDR3 is made up of 14 amino acids. Random hexamers were used to reverse transcribe an amount of about 0.5 to 1 ug RNA. Multiplex immunoSEQ PCR targeted 54 Vbeta and 13 Jbeta TCR beta segments. TCRdb used MiXCR to reprocess the immunoSEQ multiplex PCR reads, holding one entry per CDR3 protein. The repertoire holds roughly 28,000 distinct CDR3 sequences, with 94% as singletons. This record belongs to a study of CD8 T cells in Susac syndrome.

This TCR derives from a human donor in good health. The source material was CD8+ T cells from PBMCs. J is TRBJ1-2 and V is TRBV27; no firm D call. The DNA of the CDR3 is TGTGCCAACAGTGCCCCGGGAGATTACTATGGCTACAACTTC. Amino acids: CANSAPGDYYGYNF.